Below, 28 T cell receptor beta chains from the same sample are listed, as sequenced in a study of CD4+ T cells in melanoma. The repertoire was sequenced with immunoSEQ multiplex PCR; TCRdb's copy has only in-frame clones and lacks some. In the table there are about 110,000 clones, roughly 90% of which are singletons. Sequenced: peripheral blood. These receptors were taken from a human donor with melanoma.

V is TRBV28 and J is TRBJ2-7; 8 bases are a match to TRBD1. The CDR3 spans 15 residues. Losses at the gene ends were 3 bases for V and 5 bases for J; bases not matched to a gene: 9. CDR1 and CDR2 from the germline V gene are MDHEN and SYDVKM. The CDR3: CASSFGGQVGDEQYF. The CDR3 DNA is TGTGCCAGCAGTTTTGGGGGACAGGTCGGAGACGAGCAGTACTTC.

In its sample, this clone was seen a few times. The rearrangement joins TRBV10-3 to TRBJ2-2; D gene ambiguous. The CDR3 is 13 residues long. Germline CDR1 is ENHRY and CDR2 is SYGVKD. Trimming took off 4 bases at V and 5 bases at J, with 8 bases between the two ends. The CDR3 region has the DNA TGTGCCATCAGTGGACGGAATACCGGGGAGCTGTTTTTT. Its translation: CAISGRNTGELFF.

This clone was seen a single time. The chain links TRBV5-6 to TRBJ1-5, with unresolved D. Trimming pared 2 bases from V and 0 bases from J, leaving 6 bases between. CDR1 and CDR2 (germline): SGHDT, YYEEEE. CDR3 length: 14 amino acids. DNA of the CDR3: TGTGCCAGCAGCTTAGGTACTAGCAATCAGCCCCAGCATTTT. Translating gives CASSLGTSNQPQHF.

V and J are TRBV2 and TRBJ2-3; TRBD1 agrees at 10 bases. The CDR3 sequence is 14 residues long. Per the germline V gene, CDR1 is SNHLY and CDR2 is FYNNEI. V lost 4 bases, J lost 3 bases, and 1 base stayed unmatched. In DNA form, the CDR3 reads TGTGCCAGCAGTGGGGGACAGGGGACAGATACGCAGTATTTT. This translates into CASSGGQGTDTQYF.

The CDR3: CASSQDRWGRTEAFF. As DNA, the CDR3 is TGCGCCAGCAGCCAAGATCGATGGGGCAGGACTGAAGCTTTCTTT. This chain links TRBV4-3 with TRBJ1-1, with D possibly TRBD1 on 5 matching bases. The germline V gene encodes CDR1 LGHNA and CDR2 YSLEER. Between the trimmed V and J ends, which lost 0 bases and 5 bases, there was a span of 13 bases. CDR3 length equals 15 residues.

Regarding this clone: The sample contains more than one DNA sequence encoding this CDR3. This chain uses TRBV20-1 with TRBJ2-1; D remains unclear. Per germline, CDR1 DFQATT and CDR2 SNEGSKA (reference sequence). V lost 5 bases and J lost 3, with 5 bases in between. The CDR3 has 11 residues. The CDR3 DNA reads TGCAGTGCTCTGAGCTACAATGAGCAGTTCTTC. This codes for CSALSYNEQFF.

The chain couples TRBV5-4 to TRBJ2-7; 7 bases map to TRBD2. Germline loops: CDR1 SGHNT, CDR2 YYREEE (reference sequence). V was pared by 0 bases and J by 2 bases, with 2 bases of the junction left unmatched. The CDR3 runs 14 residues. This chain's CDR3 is CASSLGTRPYEQYF. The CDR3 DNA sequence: TGTGCCAGCAGCTTGGGGACTAGGCCCTACGAGCAGTACTTC.

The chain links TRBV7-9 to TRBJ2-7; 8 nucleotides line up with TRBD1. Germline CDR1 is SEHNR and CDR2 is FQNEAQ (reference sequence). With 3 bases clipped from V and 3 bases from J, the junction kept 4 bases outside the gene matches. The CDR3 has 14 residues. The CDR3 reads CASSFYRGSYEQYF. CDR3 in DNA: TGTGCCAGCAGCTTTTACAGGGGGAGCTACGAGCAGTACTTC.

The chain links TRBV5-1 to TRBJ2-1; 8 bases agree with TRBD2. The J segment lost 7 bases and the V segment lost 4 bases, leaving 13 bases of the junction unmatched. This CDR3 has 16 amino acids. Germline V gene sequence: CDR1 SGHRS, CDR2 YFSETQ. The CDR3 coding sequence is TGCGCCAGCAGCAAACTACTAGCGGAGAGTTCTAATGAGCAGTTCTTC. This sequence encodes CASSKLLAESSNEQFF.

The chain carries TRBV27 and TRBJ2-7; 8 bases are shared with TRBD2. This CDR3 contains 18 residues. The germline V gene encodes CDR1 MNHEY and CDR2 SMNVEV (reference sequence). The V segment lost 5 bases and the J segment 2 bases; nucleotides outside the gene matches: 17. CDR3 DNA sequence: TGTGCCAGCAGTCCAACCCCCAGACTAGCGCCGGGCACCTACGAGCAGTACTTC. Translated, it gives CASSPTPRLAPGTYEQYF.

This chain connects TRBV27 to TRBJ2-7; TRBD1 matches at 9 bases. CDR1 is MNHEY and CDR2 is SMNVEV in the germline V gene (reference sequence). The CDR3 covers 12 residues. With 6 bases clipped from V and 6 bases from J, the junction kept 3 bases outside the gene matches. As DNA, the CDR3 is TGTGCCAGCAGAACAGGGGGCAGCGAGCAGTACTTC. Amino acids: CASRTGGSEQYF.

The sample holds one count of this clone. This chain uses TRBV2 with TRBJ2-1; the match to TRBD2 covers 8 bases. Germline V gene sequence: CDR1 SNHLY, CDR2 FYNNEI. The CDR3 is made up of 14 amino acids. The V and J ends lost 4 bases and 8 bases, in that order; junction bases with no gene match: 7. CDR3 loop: CASSGGLEYYEQFF. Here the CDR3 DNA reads TGTGCCAGCAGTGGGGGACTAGAGTATTATGAGCAGTTCTTC.

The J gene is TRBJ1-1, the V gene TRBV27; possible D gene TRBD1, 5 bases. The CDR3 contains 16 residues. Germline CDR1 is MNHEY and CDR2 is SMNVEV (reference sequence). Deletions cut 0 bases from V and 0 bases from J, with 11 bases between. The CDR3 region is CASSLSGRYVNTEAFF. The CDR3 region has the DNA TGTGCCAGCAGTTTATCGGGACGGTATGTGAACACTGAAGCTTTCTTT.

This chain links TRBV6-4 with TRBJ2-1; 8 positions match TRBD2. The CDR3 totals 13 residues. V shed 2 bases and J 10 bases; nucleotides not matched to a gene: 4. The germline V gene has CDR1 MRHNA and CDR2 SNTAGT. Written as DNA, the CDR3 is TGTGCCAGCAGTGACAGTTTAGCGGGGGAGCAGTTCTTC. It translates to CASSDSLAGEQFF.

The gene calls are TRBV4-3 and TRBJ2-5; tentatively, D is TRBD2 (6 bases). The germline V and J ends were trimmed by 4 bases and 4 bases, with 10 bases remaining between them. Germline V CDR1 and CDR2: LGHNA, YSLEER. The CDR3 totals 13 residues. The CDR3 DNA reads TGCGCCAGCAGCCCGAGCGGGCGAGAGACCCAGTACTTC. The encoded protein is CASSPSGRETQYF.

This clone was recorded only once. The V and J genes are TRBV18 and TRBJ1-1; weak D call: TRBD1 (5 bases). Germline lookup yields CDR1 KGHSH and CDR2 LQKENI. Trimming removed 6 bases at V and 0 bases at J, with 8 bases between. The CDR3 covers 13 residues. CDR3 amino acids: CASSQGLNTEAFF. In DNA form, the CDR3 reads TGTGCCAGCTCTCAGGGTCTGAACACTGAAGCTTTCTTT. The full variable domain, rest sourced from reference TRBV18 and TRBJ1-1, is NAGVMQNPRHLVRRRGQEARLRCSPMKGHSHVYWYRQLPEEGLKFMVYLQKENIIDESGMPKERFSAEFPKEGPSILRIQQVVRGDSAAYFCASSQGLNTEAFFGQGTRLTVV.

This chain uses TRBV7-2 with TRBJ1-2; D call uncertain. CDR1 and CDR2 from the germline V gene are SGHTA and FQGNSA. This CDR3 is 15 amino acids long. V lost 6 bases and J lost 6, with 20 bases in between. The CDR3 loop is CASSGTAVWVDGYTF. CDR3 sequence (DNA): TGTGCCAGCAGTGGAACGGCGGTATGGGTAGATGGCTACACCTTC.

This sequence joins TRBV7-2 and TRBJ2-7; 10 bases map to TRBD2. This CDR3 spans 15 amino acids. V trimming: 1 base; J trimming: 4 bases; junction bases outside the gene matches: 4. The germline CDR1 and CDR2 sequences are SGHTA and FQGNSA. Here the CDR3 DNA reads TGTGCCAGCAGCTTAGTTATTAGCGGGGGGTACGAGCAGTACTTC. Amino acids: CASSLVISGGYEQYF.

CDR3 in amino acids: CATSTGDGTDSRLDQPQHF. CDR3 nucleotides: TGTGCCACCAGCACAGGGGACGGAACGGACAGTAGGCTCGATCAGCCCCAGCATTTT. The gene calls are TRBV15 and TRBJ1-5, with a weak D call TRBD1 (6 bases). V was pared by 4 bases and J by 5 bases, with 27 bases between. Germline V CDR1 and CDR2: LNHNV, YYDKDF (reference sequence). The CDR3 is 19 amino acids.

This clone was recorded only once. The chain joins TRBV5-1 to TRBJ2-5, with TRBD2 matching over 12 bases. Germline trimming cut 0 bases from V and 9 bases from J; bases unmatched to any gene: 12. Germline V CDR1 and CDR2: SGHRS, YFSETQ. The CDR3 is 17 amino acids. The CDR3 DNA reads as TGCGCCAGCAGCTTGGGGCCGCTAGCGGGGGGGTCCCAGGCCCAGTACTTC. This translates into CASSLGPLAGGSQAQYF. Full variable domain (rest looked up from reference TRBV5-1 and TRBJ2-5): KAGVTQTPRYLIKTRGQQVTLSCSPISGHRSVSWYQQTPGQGLQFLFEYFSETQRNKGNFPGRFSGRQFSNSRSEMNVSTLELGDSALYLCASSLGPLAGGSQAQYFGPGTRLLVL.

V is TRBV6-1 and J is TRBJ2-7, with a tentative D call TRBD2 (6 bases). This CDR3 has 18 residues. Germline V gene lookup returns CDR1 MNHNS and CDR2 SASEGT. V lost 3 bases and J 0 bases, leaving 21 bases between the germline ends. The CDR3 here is CASSDLGSSDTSSYEQYF. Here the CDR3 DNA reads TGTGCCAGCAGTGATTTGGGCTCTAGCGACACCTCCTCCTACGAGCAGTACTTC.

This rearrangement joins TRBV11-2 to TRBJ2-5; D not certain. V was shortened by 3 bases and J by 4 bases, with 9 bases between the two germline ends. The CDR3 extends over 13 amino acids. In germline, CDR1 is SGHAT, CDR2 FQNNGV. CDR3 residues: CASSFELRETQYF. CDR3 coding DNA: TGTGCCAGCAGCTTCGAACTACGAGAGACCCAGTACTTC.

This CDR3 reads CASSLFGGGSQETQYF. The DNA of the CDR3 is TGTGCCAGCAGCTTATTTGGGGGGGGGAGTCAAGAGACCCAGTACTTC. J is TRBJ2-5 and V is TRBV7-8, with 7 bases identical to TRBD2. Per germline, CDR1 SGHVS and CDR2 FQNEAQ. V gave up 2 bases and J gave up 2 bases; unmatched junction bases: 8. The CDR3 is 16 amino acids.

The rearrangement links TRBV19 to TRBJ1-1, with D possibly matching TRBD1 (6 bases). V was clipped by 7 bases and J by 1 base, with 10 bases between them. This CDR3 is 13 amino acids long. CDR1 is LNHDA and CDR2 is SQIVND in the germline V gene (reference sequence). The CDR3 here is CASTSQGNTEAFF. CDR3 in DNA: TGTGCCAGTACTTCACAGGGGAACACTGAAGCTTTCTTT.

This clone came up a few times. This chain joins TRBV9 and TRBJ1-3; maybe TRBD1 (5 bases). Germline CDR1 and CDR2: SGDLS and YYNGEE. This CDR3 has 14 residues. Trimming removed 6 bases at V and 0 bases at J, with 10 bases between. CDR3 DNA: TGTGCCAGCACTTCAGGGTCCTCTGGAAACACCATATATTTT. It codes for CASTSGSSGNTIYF.

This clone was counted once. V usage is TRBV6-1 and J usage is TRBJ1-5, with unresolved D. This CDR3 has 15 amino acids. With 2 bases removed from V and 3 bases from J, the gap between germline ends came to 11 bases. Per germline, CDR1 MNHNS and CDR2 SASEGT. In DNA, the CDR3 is TGTGCCAGCAGTGAACTCGGACGAGACAATCAGCCCCAGCATTTT. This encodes CASSELGRDNQPQHF.

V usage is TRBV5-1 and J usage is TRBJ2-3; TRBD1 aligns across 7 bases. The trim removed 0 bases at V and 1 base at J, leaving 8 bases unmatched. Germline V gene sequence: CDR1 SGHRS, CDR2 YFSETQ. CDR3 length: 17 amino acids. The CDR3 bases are TGCGCCAGCAGCTTGGCCCCGACAGGGATGGGCACAGATACGCAGTATTTT. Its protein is CASSLAPTGMGTDTQYF.

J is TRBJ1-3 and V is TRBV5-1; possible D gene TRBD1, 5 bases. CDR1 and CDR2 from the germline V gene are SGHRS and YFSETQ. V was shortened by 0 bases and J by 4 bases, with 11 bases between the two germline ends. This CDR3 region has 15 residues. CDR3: CASSLVGAGGNTIYF. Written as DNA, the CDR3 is TGCGCCAGCAGCTTGGTCGGGGCTGGCGGAAACACCATATATTTT. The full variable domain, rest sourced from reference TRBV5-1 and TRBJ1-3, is KAGVTQTPRYLIKTRGQQVTLSCSPISGHRSVSWYQQTPGQGLQFLFEYFSETQRNKGNFPGRFSGRQFSNSRSEMNVSTLELGDSALYLCASSLVGAGGNTIYFGEGSWLTVV.